The 19 T cell receptor beta chains given below trace back to one sample, sequenced in a study of prognosis after radiotherapy for stage I lung cancer. Multiplex PCR in two rounds served to amplify TCR beta CDR3 from genomic DNA. Primers targeting each individual TRBV and TRBJ gene were applied in first-round PCR. TCRdb used MiXCR to reprocess the multiplex PCR reads, holding one entry per CDR3 protein. The data hold 25,000 to 30,000 distinct CDR3 sequences, with roughly 41% observed a single time. Sequenced material: PBMCs, taken before or after stereotactic body radiation therapy (not recorded which). The origin of the receptors is a donor at least 50 years old with non-small cell lung cancer.

The chain has TRBV5-1 and TRBJ2-2, with TRBD1 identical over 9 bases. The CDR3 is made up of 15 amino acids. Germline V gene sequence: CDR1 SGHRS, CDR2 YFSETQ. Losses at the gene ends were 0 bases for V and 4 bases for J; bases not matched to a gene: 1. CDR3 sequence: CASSLGQGGTGELFF. The CDR3 DNA follows: TGCGCCAGCAGCTTGGGACAGGGGGGCACCGGGGAGCTGTTTTTT.

By share, this clonotype counts as medium-sized. V gene TRBV11-1 combines with J gene TRBJ1-2, with D unclear. The V end was cut by 0 bases, the J end by 4 bases, with 6 bases between. This CDR3 has 13 residues. Germline V CDR1 and CDR2: SGHAT, FQDESV (reference sequence). The DNA of the CDR3 is TGTGCCAGCAGCTTAGCGAACACCTATGGCTACACCTTC. Its translation: CASSLANTYGYTF.

There are many counts of this clonotype. The V call is TRBV20-1, the J call TRBJ1-2; D is unclear. V dropped 6 bases and J dropped 4 bases, with 15 bases sitting between them. In germline, CDR1 is DFQATT, CDR2 SNEGSKA (reference sequence). The CDR3 sequence is 13 residues long. This CDR3 is CSASDSSGYGYTF. The CDR3 region has the DNA TGCAGTGCCTCGGACTCCTCGGGCTATGGCTACACCTTC.

Turning to this clonotype: A much more abundant neighbour one base away suggests this may be a read error. Here the CDR3 reads CSASPMALETQYF. CDR3 bases: TGCAGTGCTAGTCCCATGGCCCTAGAGACCCAGTACTTC. This sequence joins TRBV20-1 and TRBJ2-5; D not resolved. The CDR3 is made up of 13 amino acids. Germline CDR1 and CDR2: DFQATT and SNEGSKA (reference sequence). Trimming cost V 3 bases and J 4 bases, with 12 bases left between them.

This clonotype was detected many times. The CDR3 loop reads CASSQTGEGSPLHF. Written as DNA, the CDR3 is TGTGCCAGCAGCCAGACAGGGGAGGGATCACCCCTCCACTTT. This sequence joins TRBV12-3 or TRBV12-4 and TRBJ1-6, with TRBD1 matching 8 bases. The CDR3 consists of 14 residues. V lost 6 bases and J lost 10; bases outside the gene matches: 8.

This clonotype was counted between two and nine times. Just one base apart from a much larger clone, this may be a read error. This chain joins TRBV20-1 and TRBJ2-7, with 11 bases fitting TRBD2. Looked up from germline, CDR1 is DFQATT and CDR2 is SNEGSKA (reference sequence). This CDR3 is 14 amino acids long. In DNA, the CDR3 is TGCAGTGCTAGAATAACTAGCGGGAGAAACGAGCAGCACTTC. Protein product: CSARITSGRNEQHF.

As concerns this clonotype: A far larger clone is a single base away, which makes a read error likely. The genes are TRBV6-1 and TRBJ1-2; 7 bases are a match to TRBD1. Germline lookup yields CDR1 MNHNS and CDR2 SASEGT. CDR3 size: 15 residues. The CDR3 nucleotides read TGTGCCAGCAGTTCTACCAAGACAGGGAACTATGTCTACACCTTC. It translates to CASSSTKTGNYVYTF.

The chain couples TRBV5-1 to TRBJ2-7; D uncertain. V shed 4 bases and J shed 4 bases, with 12 bases lying between them. The CDR3 covers 13 residues. Per the germline V gene, CDR1 is SGHRS and CDR2 is YFSETQ. Here the CDR3 reads CASSPRIGYEQYF. Here the CDR3 DNA reads TGCGCCAGCAGCCCGAGGATCGGATACGAGCAGTACTTC.

The chain combines TRBV11-3 with TRBJ1-1, with D possibly TRBD1 on 6 matching bases. Per germline, CDR1 SGHNT and CDR2 YENEEA. The CDR3 length is 16 residues. Deletions cut 0 bases from V and 4 bases from J, with 15 bases between. The CDR3 DNA is TGTGCCAGCAGCTTAGATTTAGGACAGTCGCGCACTGAAGCTTTCTTT. Its protein product is CASSLDLGQSRTEAFF.

There are many counts of this clonotype. The chain combines TRBV7-2 with TRBJ2-3; D might be TRBD1 or TRBD2, each matching 5 bases. V was trimmed by 6 bases and J by 6 bases, leaving 13 bases between them. The germline gives CDR1 SGHTA, CDR2 FQGNSA. This CDR3 comprises 13 residues. CDR3: CASSTGDGDTQYF. The CDR3 bases are TGTGCCAGCAGTACCGGGGACGGGGATACGCAGTATTTT.

This clonotype was detected ten times or more. V and J are TRBV5-4 and TRBJ1-2, with D possibly being TRBD1 (5 bases). Per germline, CDR1 SGHNT and CDR2 YYREEE (reference sequence). The ends were cut back, 1 base at V and 6 bases at J, with 10 bases in the middle. The CDR3 contains 13 residues. The CDR3 loop reads CASSLPQVHGYTF. The CDR3 DNA is TGTGCCAGCAGCTTGCCACAGGTTCATGGCTACACCTTC.

This clonotype was seen repeatedly, ten times or more. The rearrangement uses TRBV20-1 and TRBJ2-7, with 7 nucleotides matching TRBD1. In germline, CDR1 is DFQATT, CDR2 SNEGSKA (reference sequence). V lost 6 bases to trimming and J lost 7 bases; unmatched junction nucleotides: 3. The CDR3 totals 10 residues. Here the CDR3 DNA reads TGCAGTGCAACAGGGGTAGAGCAGTACTTC. Its translation: CSATGVEQYF.

At least ten counts were recorded for this clonotype. CDR3 amino acids: CASRPRDRNTGELFF. In DNA form, the CDR3 reads TGTGCCAGCCGACCGAGGGACAGGAACACCGGGGAGCTGTTTTTT. The V and J genes are TRBV11-1 and TRBJ2-2; 7 bases are a match to TRBD1. This CDR3 is built from 15 residues. Germline lookup yields CDR1 SGHAT and CDR2 FQDESV (reference sequence). V trimming: 8 bases; J trimming: 1 base; junction bases outside the gene matches: 7. Supplemented by reference TRBV11-1 and TRBJ2-2, the full variable domain reads EAEVAQSPRYKITEKSQAVAFWCDPISGHATLYWYRQILGQGPELLVQFQDESVVDDSQLPKDRFSAERLKGVDSTLKIQPAELGDSAMYLCASRPRDRNTGELFFGEGSRLTVL.

The V and J genes are TRBV19 and TRBJ2-1, with 14 bases lining up with TRBD2. CDR3 length: 15 residues. The V gene's germline CDR1 is LNHDA and CDR2 SQIVND (reference sequence). The V gene end was trimmed by 6 bases and the J gene end by 6 bases; junction bases not matched to a gene: 4. The CDR3 is CASSTGTSGSNEQFF. CDR3 coding DNA: TGTGCCAGTAGCACCGGGACTAGCGGGAGCAATGAGCAGTTCTTC.

Many counts were recorded for this clonotype. V is TRBV5-1 and J is TRBJ2-3; D remains ambiguous. Trimming left V 5 bases short and J 4 bases short, with 8 bases between. This CDR3 contains 12 residues. Germline V CDR1 and CDR2: SGHRS, YFSETQ. CDR3 residues: CASRIGSDTQYF. DNA for the CDR3: TGCGCCAGCAGGATAGGCTCAGATACGCAGTATTTT.

The table lists this clonotype with many counts. The CDR3 here is CASSFPQGTSGSDEQFF. The CDR3 region has the DNA TGTGCCAGCAGCTTCCCACAGGGGACTAGCGGGAGTGATGAGCAGTTCTTC. The V and J genes are TRBV5-4 and TRBJ2-1; TRBD2 matches at 14 bases. This CDR3 comprises 17 residues. Germline V lookup: CDR1 SGHNT, CDR2 YYREEE (reference sequence). V was clipped by 2 bases and J by 8 bases; unmatched bases: 9.

This rearrangement joins TRBV6-1 to TRBJ2-7, with 12 bases identical to TRBD2. CDR3 length: 13 residues. V dropped 11 bases and J dropped 5; count of bases not matched to a gene: 7. Germline V gives CDR1 MNHNS, CDR2 SASEGT. Here the CDR3 reads CASTSGRTNEQYF. The DNA of the CDR3 is TGTGCCTCAACTAGCGGGAGGACCAACGAGCAGTACTTC.

This clonotype was found many times. This chain uses TRBV20-1 with TRBJ2-7; 9 nucleotides align to TRBD1. Germline V lookup: CDR1 DFQATT, CDR2 SNEGSKA (reference sequence). The CDR3 is 14 residues long. Unmatched junction bases numbered 7, after V lost 4 bases and J lost 3 bases. Written as DNA, the CDR3 is TGCAGTGCTAAACCGGGACAGGGTTACTACGAGCAGTACTTC. Translating gives CSAKPGQGYYEQYF.

A single count supports this clonotype. One junction end does not reproduce the germline sequence, and a read error may be involved. The J gene is TRBJ1-6, the V gene TRBV5-1, with TRBD1 matching 7 bases. This CDR3 region has 16 residues. Germline V CDR1 and CDR2: SGHRS, YFSETQ. The CDR3 loop is CASSLDVDRTNSPLNF. CDR3 nucleotide sequence: TGCGCCAGCAGCTTGGATGTGGACAGGACTAATTCACCCCTAAACTTT.